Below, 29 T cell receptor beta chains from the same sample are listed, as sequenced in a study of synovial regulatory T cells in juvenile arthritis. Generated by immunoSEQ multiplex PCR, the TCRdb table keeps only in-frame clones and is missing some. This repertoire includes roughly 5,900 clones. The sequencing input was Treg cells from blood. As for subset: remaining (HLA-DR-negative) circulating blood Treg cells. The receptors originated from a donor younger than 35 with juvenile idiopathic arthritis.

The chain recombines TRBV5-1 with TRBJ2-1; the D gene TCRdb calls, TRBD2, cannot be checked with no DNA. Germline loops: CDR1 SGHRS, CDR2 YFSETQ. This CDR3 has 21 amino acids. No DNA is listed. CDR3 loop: CASSPPALGTSGAQHYNEQFF. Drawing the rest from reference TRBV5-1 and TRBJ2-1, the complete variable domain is KAGVTQTPRYLIKTRGQQVTLSCSPISGHRSVSWYQQTPGQGLQFLFEYFSETQRNKGNFPGRFSGRQFSNSRSEMNVSTLELGDSALYLCASSPPALGTSGAQHYNEQFFGPGTRLTVL.

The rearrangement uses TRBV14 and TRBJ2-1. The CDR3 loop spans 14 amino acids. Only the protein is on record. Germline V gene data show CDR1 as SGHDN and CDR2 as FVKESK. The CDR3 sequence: CASSSRVGYNEQFF.

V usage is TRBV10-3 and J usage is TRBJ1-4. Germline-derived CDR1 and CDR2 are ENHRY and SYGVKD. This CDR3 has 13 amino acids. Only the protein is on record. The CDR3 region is CAIGARESEKLFF.

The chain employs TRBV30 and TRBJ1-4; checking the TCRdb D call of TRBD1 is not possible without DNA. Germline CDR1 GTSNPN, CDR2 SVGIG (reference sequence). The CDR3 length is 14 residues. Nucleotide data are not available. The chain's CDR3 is CAWSNRGWNEKLFF. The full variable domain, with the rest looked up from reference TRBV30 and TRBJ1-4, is SQTIHQWPATLVQPVGSPLSLECTVEGTSNPNLYWYRQAAGRGLQLLFYSVGIGQISSEVPQNLSASRPQDRQFILSSKKLLLSDSGFYLCAWSNRGWNEKLFFGSGTQLSVL.

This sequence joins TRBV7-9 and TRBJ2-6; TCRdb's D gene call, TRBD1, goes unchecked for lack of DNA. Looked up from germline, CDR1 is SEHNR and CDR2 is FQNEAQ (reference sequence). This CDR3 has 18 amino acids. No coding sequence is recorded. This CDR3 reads CASSLLNRTAQRANVLTF.

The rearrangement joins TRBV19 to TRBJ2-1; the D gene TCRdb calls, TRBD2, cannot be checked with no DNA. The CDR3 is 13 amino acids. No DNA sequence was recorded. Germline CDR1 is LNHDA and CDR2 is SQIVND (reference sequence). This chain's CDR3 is CASRSGGSGEQFF.

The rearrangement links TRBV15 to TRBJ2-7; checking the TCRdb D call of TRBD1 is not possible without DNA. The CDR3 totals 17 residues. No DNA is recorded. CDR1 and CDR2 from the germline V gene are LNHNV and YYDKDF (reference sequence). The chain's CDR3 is CATSRGPGGQGVYEQYF.

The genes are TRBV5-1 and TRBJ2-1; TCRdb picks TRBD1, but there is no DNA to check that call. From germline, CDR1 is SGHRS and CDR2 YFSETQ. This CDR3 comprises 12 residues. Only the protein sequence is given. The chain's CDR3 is CASSPDSNEQFF.

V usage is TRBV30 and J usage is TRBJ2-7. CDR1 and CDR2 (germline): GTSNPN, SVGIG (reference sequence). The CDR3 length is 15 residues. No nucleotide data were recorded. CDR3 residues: CAWHPSGTRTYEQYF.

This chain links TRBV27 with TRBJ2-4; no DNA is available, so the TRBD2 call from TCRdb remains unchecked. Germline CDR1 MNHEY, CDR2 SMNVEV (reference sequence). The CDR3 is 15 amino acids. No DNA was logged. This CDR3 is CASSRSGQPLNIQYF.

The CDR3 reads CASSGDYSYEQYF. The gene calls are TRBV10-2 and TRBJ2-7; TCRdb names TRBD2, which stays unverified in the absence of DNA. The CDR3 has 13 amino acids. The DNA is not on file. The germline gives CDR1 WSHSY, CDR2 SAAADI.

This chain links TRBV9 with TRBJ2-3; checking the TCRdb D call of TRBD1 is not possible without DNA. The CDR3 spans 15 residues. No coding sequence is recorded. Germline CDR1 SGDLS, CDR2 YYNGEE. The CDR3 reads CASSVWTGGTDTQYF.

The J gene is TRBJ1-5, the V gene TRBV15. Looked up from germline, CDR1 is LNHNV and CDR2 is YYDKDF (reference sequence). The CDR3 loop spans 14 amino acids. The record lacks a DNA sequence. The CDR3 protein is CATSRDVINQPQHF.

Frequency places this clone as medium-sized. The CDR3 here is CASSVYLVGGYTF. This chain connects TRBV2 to TRBJ1-2. Germline CDR1 reads SNHLY; CDR2 reads FYNNEI. The CDR3 spans 13 residues. Nucleotide data are not available.

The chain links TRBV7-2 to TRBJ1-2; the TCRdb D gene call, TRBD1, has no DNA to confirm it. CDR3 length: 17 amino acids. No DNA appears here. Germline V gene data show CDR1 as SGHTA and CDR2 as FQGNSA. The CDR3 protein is CASSPLGTGPSNYGYTF.

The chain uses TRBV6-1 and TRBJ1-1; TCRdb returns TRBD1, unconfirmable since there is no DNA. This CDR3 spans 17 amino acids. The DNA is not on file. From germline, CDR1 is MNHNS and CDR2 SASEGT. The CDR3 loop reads CASSAYRLQGSNTEAFF.

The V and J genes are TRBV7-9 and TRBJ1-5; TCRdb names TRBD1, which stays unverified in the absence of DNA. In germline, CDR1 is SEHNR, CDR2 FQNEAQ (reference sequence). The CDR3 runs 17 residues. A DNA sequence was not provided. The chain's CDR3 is CASSLTGTGGGNQPQHF.

Here the CDR3 reads CASSGDSQGKAFF. The J gene is TRBJ1-1, the V gene TRBV10-1; TCRdb picks TRBD1, but there is no DNA to check that call. The V gene's germline CDR1 is WNHNN and CDR2 SYGVQD (reference sequence). The length of the CDR3 is 13 residues. No DNA sequence was recorded.

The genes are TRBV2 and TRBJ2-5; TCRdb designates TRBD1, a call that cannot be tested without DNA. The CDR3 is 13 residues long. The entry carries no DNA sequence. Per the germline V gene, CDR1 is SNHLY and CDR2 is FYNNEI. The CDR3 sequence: CASSARQGETQYF. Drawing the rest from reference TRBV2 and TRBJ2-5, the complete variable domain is EPEVTQTPSHQVTQMGQEVILRCVPISNHLYFYWYRQILGQKVEFLVSFYNNEISEKSEIFDDQFSVERPDGSNFTLKIRSTKLEDSAMYFCASSARQGETQYFGPGTRLLVL.

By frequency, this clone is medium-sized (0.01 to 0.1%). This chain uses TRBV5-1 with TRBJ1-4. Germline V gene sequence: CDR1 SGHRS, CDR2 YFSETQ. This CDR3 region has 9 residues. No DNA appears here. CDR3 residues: CAIPRILFF.

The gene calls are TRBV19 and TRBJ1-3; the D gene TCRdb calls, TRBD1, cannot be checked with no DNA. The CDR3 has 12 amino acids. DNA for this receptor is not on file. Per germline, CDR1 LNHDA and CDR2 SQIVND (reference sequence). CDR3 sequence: CASTGAGNTIYF.

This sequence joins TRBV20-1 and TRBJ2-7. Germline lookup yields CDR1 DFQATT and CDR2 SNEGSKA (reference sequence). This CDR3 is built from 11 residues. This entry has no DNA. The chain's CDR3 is CSATNGYEQYF.

The chain's CDR3 is CASSRDWDNEQFF. The chain combines TRBV5-6 with TRBJ2-1; TCRdb outputs TRBD2, but without DNA this stays unchecked. CDR1 is SGHDT and CDR2 is YYEEEE in the germline V gene. This CDR3 is built from 13 residues. The nucleotide record is missing.

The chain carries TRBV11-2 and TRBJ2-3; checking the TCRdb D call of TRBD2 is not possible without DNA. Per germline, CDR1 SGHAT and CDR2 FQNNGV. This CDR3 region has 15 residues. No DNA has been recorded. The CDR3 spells CASTPGTFGADTQYF.

This chain's CDR3 is CASSFPGQGFYEQYF. The chain employs TRBV5-6 and TRBJ2-7; TCRdb calls TRBD1, which cannot be checked without DNA. Germline values: CDR1 SGHDT, CDR2 YYEEEE. The CDR3 totals 15 residues. No nucleotide data were recorded. Filled out from reference TRBV5-6 and TRBJ2-7, the complete variable domain reads DAGVTQSPTHLIKTRGQQVTLRCSPKSGHDTVSWYQQALGQGPQFIFQYYEEEERQRGNFPDRFSGHQFPNYSSELNVNALLLGDSALYLCASSFPGQGFYEQYFGPGTRLTVT.

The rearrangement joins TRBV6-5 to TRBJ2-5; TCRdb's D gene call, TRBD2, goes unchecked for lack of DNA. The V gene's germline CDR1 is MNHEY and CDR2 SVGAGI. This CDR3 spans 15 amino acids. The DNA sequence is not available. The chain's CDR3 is CASSYSLGTSVRQYF.

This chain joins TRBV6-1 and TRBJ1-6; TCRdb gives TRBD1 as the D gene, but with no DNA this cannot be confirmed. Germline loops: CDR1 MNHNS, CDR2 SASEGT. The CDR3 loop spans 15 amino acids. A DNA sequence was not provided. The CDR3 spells CASSETRGLGSPLHF.

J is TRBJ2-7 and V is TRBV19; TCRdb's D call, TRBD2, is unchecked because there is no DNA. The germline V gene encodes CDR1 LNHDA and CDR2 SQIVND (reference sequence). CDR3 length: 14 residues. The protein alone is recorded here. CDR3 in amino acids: CASSIGDYSYEQYF. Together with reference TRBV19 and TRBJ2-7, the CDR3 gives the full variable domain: DGGITQSPKYLFRKEGQNVTLSCEQNLNHDAMYWYRQDPGQGLRLIYYSQIVNDFQKGDIAEGYSVSREKKESFPLTVTSAQKNPTAFYLCASSIGDYSYEQYFGPGTRLTVT.

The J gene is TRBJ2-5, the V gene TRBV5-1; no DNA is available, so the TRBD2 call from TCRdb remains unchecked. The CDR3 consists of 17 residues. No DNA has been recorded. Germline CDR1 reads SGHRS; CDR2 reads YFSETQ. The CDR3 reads CASSLAPAGGPFETQYF.